This TCR beta chain derives from a study of T cells in women clearing cervical HPV infection. Germline V lookup: CDR1 SGHTA, CDR2 FQGNSA. The CDR3 is 14 residues long. Deletions cut 2 bases from V and 5 bases from J, with 12 bases between. The repertoire was sequenced with immunoSEQ multiplex PCR; TCRdb's copy has only in-frame clones and lacks some. The sample data list 45,000 to 50,000 clones. In regard to this clone: The antigen is not known. The CDR3 is cut off 3 residues early in the read; its end comes from the germline J gene.

The study, taken as a whole, reports: TRBV6-7 relative abundance averaged approximately 0.1% in cases and about 0.15% in controls. T-cell numbers per sample were unknown and may explain richness differences.

The sequence was collected from a woman between 18 and 70 years old with a cervical HPV16 infection that either progressed to CIN3+ or cleared (not recorded which). Sequenced input: blood buffy coat. The V call is TRBV7-2, the J call TRBJ1-1, with unresolved D. The CDR3: CASSLTRVGTEAFF. Incomplete CDR3 DNA: TGTGCCAGCAGCTTAACGCGGGTGGGGACTGAA.